These 26 T cell receptor beta chains share one sample of origin, sequenced in a study of breast tumors, draining lymph nodes, adjacent tissues. The lymph nodes were axillary draining lymph nodes from breast cancer patients. One entry per CDR3 protein results from TCRdb running MiXCR on the multiplex PCR reads. This table has 140,000 or so distinct CDR3 sequences, 32% appearing once. The sequenced material came from axillary lymph node tissue. All receptors derive from a female donor with breast cancer. Some clones in this sample may be carry-over from other donors' samples.

In regard to this clonotype: With a much larger clone just one base away, this may be a read error. This rearrangement joins TRBV9 to TRBJ1-5, with TRBD1 as a possible D gene (5 bases). Per germline, CDR1 SGDLS and CDR2 YYNGEE. CDR3 length: 14 amino acids. The CDR3 region is CASSVNAGDQPQPF. In DNA, the CDR3 is TGTGCCAGCAGCGTAAATGCGGGGGATCAGCCCCAGCCTTTT.

This clonotype was counted many times. The chain joins TRBV10-3 to TRBJ2-7; D ambiguous. Looked up from germline, CDR1 is ENHRY and CDR2 is SYGVKD. Trimming pared 0 bases from V and 4 bases from J, leaving 13 bases between. CDR3 length: 15 residues. CDR3 in DNA: TGTGCCATCAGTGAGTCGAAGGACGGAGTTTACGAGCAGTACGTC. Protein sequence: CAISESKDGVYEQYV.

This clonotype occurred many times. This sequence joins TRBV11-2 and TRBJ1-3; a possible D gene is TRBD1 (5 bases). Germline assignment: CDR1 SGHAT and CDR2 FQNNGV. V lost 0 bases and J lost 2, with 14 bases in between. The CDR3 contains 17 residues. CDR3 sequence (DNA): TGTGCCAGCAGCTTAGAGGGGGGGAGGAACACTGGAAACACCATATATTTT. Protein product: CASSLEGGRNTGNTIYF.

The chain employs TRBV7-6 and TRBJ1-4; D might be TRBD1 (6 bases). CDR1 is SGHVS and CDR2 is FNYEAQ in the germline V gene. Trimming took off 2 bases at V and 11 bases at J, with 12 bases between the two ends. This CDR3 has 13 residues. The CDR3 here is CASSLSEGGKLFF. In nucleotides, the CDR3 is TGTGCCAGCAGCTTATCGGAGGGGGGGAAACTGTTTTTT.

This clonotype was counted many times. The rearrangement joins TRBV6-5 to TRBJ2-7; D ambiguous. The V end lost 3 bases, the J end lost 3 bases, and 12 bases lay between the germline ends. The germline V gene has CDR1 MNHEY and CDR2 SVGAGI. CDR3 size: 14 residues. CDR3 DNA: TGTGCCAGCAGTTATAGGTCCCACGGCTACGAGCAGTACTTC. It is translated as CASSYRSHGYEQYF.

This clonotype was seen ten or more times. The chain joins TRBV6-2 or TRBV6-3 to TRBJ2-7; D remains ambiguous. Germline V gene lookup returns CDR1 MNHEY and CDR2 SVGEGT. The CDR3 loop spans 14 amino acids. The V end was cut by 6 bases, the J end by 3 bases, with 15 bases between. The CDR3 spells CASSKEVWSYEQYV. For the CDR3, the DNA is TGTGCCAGCAGCAAAGAGGTCTGGAGCTACGAGCAGTACGTC.

Note on this clonotype: This clone may be a read error of a much larger clone one base away. As the CDR3 is not closed by the conserved phenylalanine or tryptophan, this likely results from a read error. V and J are TRBV14 and TRBJ2-1, with 8 bases lining up with TRBD2. Trimming removed 11 bases from V and 12 bases from J; junction bases left unmatched: 15. Looked up from germline, CDR1 is SGHDN and CDR2 is FVKESK. CDR3 length: 13 amino acids. The CDR3 reads CAWEAGGQSRQFL. The CDR3, as DNA: TGTGCCTGGGAGGCGGGGGGCCAATCAAGGCAGTTCCTC.

V gene TRBV7-9 combines with J gene TRBJ2-3; D is unresolved. CDR3 length: 12 residues. The V and J ends lost 5 bases and 5 bases respectively, with 8 bases between them. From germline, CDR1 is SEHNR and CDR2 FQNEAQ (reference sequence). The CDR3 DNA reads as TGTGCCAGCAGCATCAGAGGAGATACGCAGTATTTT. It yields the protein CASSIRGDTQYF.

The chain employs TRBV24-1 and TRBJ2-2; tentatively, D is TRBD1 (6 bases). The germline V gene has CDR1 KGHDR and CDR2 SFDVKD. The CDR3 consists of 14 residues. Between the trimmed V and J ends, which lost 2 bases and 7 bases, there was a span of 10 bases. CDR3 sequence (DNA): TGTGCCACCAGTGATTGGACAGTAAGCGGGGAGCTGTTTTTT. It specifies CATSDWTVSGELFF.

A remark on this clonotype: Sequence at one end of the junction differs from germline and may be a read error. V is TRBV19 and J is TRBJ2-7, with TRBD2 identical over 9 bases. CDR1 is LNHDA, CDR2 SQIVND, per germline (reference sequence). The length of the CDR3 is 12 residues. Here the CDR3 reads CASSGGSYERYF. For the CDR3, the DNA is TGTGCTAGTAGCGGGGGCTCCTACGAGCGGTACTTC. Full variable domain (remainder filled in from reference TRBV19 and TRBJ2-7): DGGITQSPKYLFRKEGQNVTLSCEQNLNHDAMYWYRQDPGQGLRLIYYSQIVNDFQKGDIAEGYSVSREKKESFPLTVTSAQKNPTAFYLCASSGGSYERYFGPGTRLTVT.

This clonotype was picked up many times. The rearrangement links TRBV30 to TRBJ2-1, with D unresolved. Germline CDR1 GTSNPN, CDR2 SVGIG (reference sequence). Trimming stripped 4 bases from V and 0 bases from J, with 7 bases between. CDR3 length: 13 amino acids. The CDR3 spells CAWNPRSYNEQFF. The CDR3 bases are TGTGCCTGGAACCCCCGCTCCTACAATGAGCAGTTCTTC.

The chain uses TRBV6-6 and TRBJ2-7; D is ambiguous. CDR3 length: 13 residues. Trimming took off 5 bases at V and 0 bases at J, with 8 bases between the two ends. Looked up from germline, CDR1 is MNHNY and CDR2 is SVGAGI (reference sequence). The CDR3 DNA follows: TGTGCCAGCAGTCACGGAGCCTCCTACGAGCAGTACGTC. Encoded protein: CASSHGASYEQYV.

This clonotype was counted at least ten times. The J gene is TRBJ2-5, the V gene TRBV28; 12 bases agree with TRBD1. CDR3 size: 16 residues. Germline CDR1 and CDR2: MDHEN and SYDVKM. J was trimmed by 3 bases and V by 4 bases; bases with no gene match: 6. CDR3 in DNA: TGTGCCAGCAGTTCCTGGGACAGGGGGCCGAAAGAGACCCAGTACTTC. It yields the protein CASSSWDRGPKETQYF. Drawing the rest from reference TRBV28 and TRBJ2-5, the complete variable domain is DVKVTQSSRYLVKRTGEKVFLECVQDMDHENMFWYRQDPGLGLRLIYFSYDVKMKEKGDIPEGYSVSREKKERFSLILESASTNQTSMYLCASSSWDRGPKETQYFGPGTRLLVL.

This clonotype was seen many times. The chain recombines TRBV19 with TRBJ1-6, with TRBD1 matching over 11 bases. The V segment lost 4 bases and the J segment 9 bases; nucleotides outside the gene matches: 11. CDR1 and CDR2 from the germline V gene are LNHDA and SQIVND (reference sequence). This CDR3 comprises 17 residues. The chain's CDR3 is CASSTRRDRGGSSPLHF. The DNA of the CDR3 is TGTGCCAGTAGTACTCGGCGGGACAGGGGGGGCAGTTCACCCCTCCACTTT.

At least ten counts were recorded for this clonotype. V gene TRBV7-2 combines with J gene TRBJ2-3, with D uncertain. V was shortened by 4 bases and J by 6 bases, with 17 bases between the two germline ends. This CDR3 has 15 amino acids. Germline CDR1 SGHTA, CDR2 FQGNSA. The CDR3 region is CASSSYGRAADTQYF. The CDR3 DNA sequence: TGTGCCAGCAGCTCCTATGGACGGGCAGCGGATACGCAGTATTTT.

This clonotype was counted at least ten times. The genes are TRBV4-1 and TRBJ2-7; possible D gene TRBD1, 6 bases. Between the trimmed V and J ends, which lost 3 bases and 2 bases, there was a span of 11 bases. The germline V gene has CDR1 MGHRA and CDR2 YSYEKL. The CDR3 is made up of 14 amino acids. Here the CDR3 DNA reads TGCGCCAGCAGCCAGGAACAGGGTCCCTACGAGCAGTACGTC. Protein sequence: CASSQEQGPYEQYV.

This clonotype occurred many times. This chain connects TRBV20-1 to TRBJ1-3, with D perhaps matching TRBD1 (5 bases). Trimming removed 6 bases at V and 0 bases at J, with 9 bases between. Germline V lookup: CDR1 DFQATT, CDR2 SNEGSKA (reference sequence). CDR3 size: 13 residues. The CDR3 loop is CSADSSSGNTIYF. CDR3 sequence (DNA): TGCAGTGCAGACAGTTCCTCTGGAAACACCATATATTTT.

The rearrangement joins TRBV5-4 to TRBJ1-1; TRBD1 matches 7 bases. V dropped 3 bases and J dropped 5; count of bases not matched to a gene: 10. CDR3 length equals 15 residues. Germline V gene lookup returns CDR1 SGHNT and CDR2 YYREEE (reference sequence). The CDR3 sequence: CASSYGKTGDTEAFF. The CDR3 DNA is TGTGCCAGCAGCTATGGGAAAACAGGGGATACTGAAGCTTTCTTT.

This clonotype was seen ten or more times. The chain joins TRBV5-1 to TRBJ2-6; 7 bases match TRBD1. Trimming at V came to 5 bases and at J to 3 bases, leaving 11 bases not matched to a gene. CDR3 length: 17 residues. The germline V gene encodes CDR1 SGHRS and CDR2 YFSETQ. In DNA, the CDR3 is TGCGCCAGCAGATTCACCACAGGGGCAGGTGGGGCCAACGTCCTGACTTTC. Its translation is CASRFTTGAGGANVLTF.

This clonotype was seen a few times. A much larger clone lies a single base off, so this may be a read error. This chain connects TRBV7-8 to TRBJ2-3; 13 bases match TRBD2. The germline CDR1 and CDR2 sequences are SGHVS and FQNEAQ. The V and J ends lost 4 bases and 7 bases, in that order; junction bases with no gene match: 14. The CDR3 covers 18 residues. This CDR3 reads CASSSGELAGGRRHTQYF. Here the CDR3 DNA reads TGTGCCAGCAGCTCGGGGGAACTAGCGGGGGGGAGGAGACATACGCAGTATTTT.

This clonotype was seen at least ten times. A much larger clone is a single base away; this may be a read error. This CDR3 is missing its conserved last phenylalanine or tryptophan, likely due to a read error. The chain links TRBV7-2 to TRBJ2-7; tentatively, D is TRBD1 (5 bases). V was pared by 1 base and J by 4 bases, with 11 bases between. Per germline, CDR1 SGHTA and CDR2 FQGNSA. The CDR3 length is 14 residues. CDR3 region: CASSLETASYEQYL. CDR3 DNA: TGTGCCAGCAGCTTAGAGACAGCTTCATACGAGCAGTACCTC.

This clonotype was counted ten times or more. The chain combines TRBV20-1 with TRBJ2-7, with a tentative D call TRBD1 (5 bases). CDR3 length equals 14 residues. Trimming removed 6 bases at V and 0 bases at J, with 15 bases between. The germline V gene encodes CDR1 DFQATT and CDR2 SNEGSKA (reference sequence). The CDR3 loop is CSALKGQRSYEQYF. The DNA for the CDR3 is TGCAGTGCCCTGAAGGGGCAGCGCTCCTACGAGCAGTACTTC.

The table lists this clonotype with many counts. V gene TRBV6-6 combines with J gene TRBJ2-1, with D possibly matching TRBD1 (6 bases). Trimming removed 6 bases at V and 6 bases at J, with 12 bases between. The CDR3 consists of 13 residues. In germline, CDR1 is MNHNY, CDR2 SVGAGI (reference sequence). Here the CDR3 DNA reads TGTGCCAGCAGACCTAGACAGGCCAATGAGCAGTTCTTC. Translation: CASRPRQANEQFF.

This clonotype was seen repeatedly, ten times or more. This rearrangement joins TRBV6-5 to TRBJ1-3, with D possibly matching TRBD1 (6 bases). The V and J ends lost 6 bases and 0 bases respectively, with 12 bases between them. This CDR3 has 15 amino acids. The germline V gene encodes CDR1 MNHEY and CDR2 SVGAGI. In DNA, the CDR3 is TGTGCCAGCAGGACAGGAGCGGGCTCTGGAAACACCATATATTTT. Amino acid sequence: CASRTGAGSGNTIYF.

This clonotype was observed at least ten times. The V and J genes are TRBV19 and TRBJ1-4; tentative D call: TRBD1 (5 bases). The CDR3 contains 16 residues. The V gene's germline CDR1 is LNHDA and CDR2 SQIVND (reference sequence). Trimming removed 5 bases from V and 7 bases from J, with 20 bases in between. Here the CDR3 DNA reads TGTGCCAGTAGTCCCGCTCTCCGGGACGCTGGTGAAAAACTGTTTTTT. It specifies CASSPALRDAGEKLFF.

As to this clonotype: This CDR3 is missing its conserved last phenylalanine or tryptophan, likely due to a read error. The rearrangement joins TRBV2 to TRBJ2-3, with TRBD1 matching 9 bases. The CDR3 length is 16 residues. J lost 5 bases, V lost 3 bases, and 9 bases had no gene match. Germline V CDR1 and CDR2: SNHLY, FYNNEI. The CDR3 loop is CASSDIGQGRGDTQYA. In DNA, the CDR3 is TGTGCCAGCAGTGATATTGGACAGGGGAGGGGAGATACGCAGTATGCT.